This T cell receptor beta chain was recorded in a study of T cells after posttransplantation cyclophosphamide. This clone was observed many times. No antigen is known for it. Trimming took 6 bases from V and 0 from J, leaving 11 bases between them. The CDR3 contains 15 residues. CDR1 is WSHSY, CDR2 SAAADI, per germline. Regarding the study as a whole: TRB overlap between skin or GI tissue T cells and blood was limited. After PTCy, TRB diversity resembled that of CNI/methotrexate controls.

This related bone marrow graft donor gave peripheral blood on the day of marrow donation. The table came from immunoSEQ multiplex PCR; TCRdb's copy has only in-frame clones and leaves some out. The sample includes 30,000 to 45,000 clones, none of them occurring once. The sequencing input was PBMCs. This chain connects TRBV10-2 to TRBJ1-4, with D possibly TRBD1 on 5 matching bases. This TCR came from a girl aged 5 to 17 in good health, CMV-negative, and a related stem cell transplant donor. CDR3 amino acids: CASRMGPATNEKLFF. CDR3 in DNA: TGCGCCAGCAGGATGGGGCCTGCAACTAATGAAAAACTGTTTTTT.